What follows describes a single T cell receptor beta chain. These data are taken from a study of blood T cell repertoires in COVID-19. Study information: PBMCs, B-cell-depleted T cells, or T cells provided the cDNA or gDNA that made up the material.

In the authors' methods: How many nucleated cells were present was estimated from reference gene primer amplification. Profiled with immunoSEQ multiplex PCR; TCRdb holds only in-frame clones, not every one. V, J and clone size derive from that table, while D and trimming were established from the DNA sequence. The table lists roughly 91,000 clones, about 80% of them singletons, with around 7% in the top ten. CDR1 and CDR2 from the germline V gene are SGHRS and YFSETQ. CDR3 size: 18 residues. V lost 4 bases, J lost 0 bases, and 20 bases lay in between. The sample taken for sequencing was peripheral blood. The source of this sequence is a man aged 65-85 years with acute or convalescent COVID-19. The V gene is TRBV5-1, the J gene TRBJ1-5; perhaps TRBD1 as D (6 bases). Written as DNA, the CDR3 is TGCGCCAGCAGCCGGACAGCCCCTAGGTCTTATAGCAATCAGCCCCAGCATTTT. This sequence encodes CASSRTAPRSYSNQPQHF.